These T cell receptor beta chains were read from a single sample in a study of blood T cell repertoires in COVID-19. Only in-frame clones appear in the TCRdb table, and some are missing; sequencing was by immunoSEQ multiplex PCR. The sample yields under 300,000 clones, more than 85% seen once. Sequenced: peripheral blood. The receptors stem from a man younger than 35 with active or convalescent COVID-19. Both conserved end residues are part of each CDR3. Each record gives: CDR3 DNA, CDR3 protein, D gene, clone size, V gene, J gene. The D gene is left open where the match is weak. The size of a clone is reported for some rows only, either as once, few or many, or as a class for expanded clones.

cdr3_nt: TGTGCCAGCAGCCGTCCGGGACAGGGCCTCTCTGGGGCCAACGTCCTGACTTTC; cdr3_aa: CASSRPGQGLSGANVLTF; d_call: TRBD1; clone_size: NA; v_call: TRBV5-4; j_call: TRBJ2-6
cdr3_nt: TGTGCCAGCAGCCCAAAGCTGGGGACATTTGCTTTCTTT; cdr3_aa: CASSPKLGTFAFF; d_call: NA; clone_size: NA; v_call: TRBV5-4; j_call: TRBJ1-1
cdr3_nt: TGTGCCAGCTCACTCGTCGGGGCCAACGTCCTGACTTTC; cdr3_aa: CASSLVGANVLTF; d_call: NA; clone_size: NA; v_call: TRBV18; j_call: TRBJ2-6
cdr3_nt: TGTGCCAGCAGAGATGGGACAGGGGTACGGTCGACGGGTGGCTACACCTTC; cdr3_aa: CASRDGTGVRSTGGYTF; d_call: TRBD1; clone_size: NA; v_call: TRBV27; j_call: TRBJ1-2
cdr3_nt: TGTGCCAGTAAGAGCAGTTCCAGGACTAACTATGGCTACACCTTC; cdr3_aa: CASKSSSRTNYGYTF; d_call: NA; clone_size: NA; v_call: TRBV19; j_call: TRBJ1-2
cdr3_nt: TGTGCCAGCAGCTTACAGGGGGTTGGAAACACCATATATTTT; cdr3_aa: CASSLQGVGNTIYF; d_call: TRBD1; clone_size: NA; v_call: TRBV5-4; j_call: TRBJ1-3
cdr3_nt: TGTGCCTGGACGGGTGGGGCTCAGGACACCATATATTTT; cdr3_aa: CAWTGGAQDTIYF; d_call: NA; clone_size: NA; v_call: TRBV30; j_call: TRBJ1-3
cdr3_nt: TGTGCCAGCAGCGTAGGGCGAAGCGGGGCTTCCTACGAGCAGTACTTC; cdr3_aa: CASSVGRSGASYEQYF; d_call: TRBD2; clone_size: NA; v_call: TRBV9; j_call: TRBJ2-7
cdr3_nt: TGTGCCAGCAGCTCCCAGGGGGGGCCCCAGCATTTT; cdr3_aa: CASSSQGGPQHF; d_call: TRBD1; clone_size: NA; v_call: TRBV7-2; j_call: TRBJ1-5
cdr3_nt: TGTGCCAGCAGTTCCTTTTCTACCATCTCTGGAAACACCATATATTTT; cdr3_aa: CASSSFSTISGNTIYF; d_call: NA; clone_size: NA; v_call: TRBV28; j_call: TRBJ1-3
cdr3_nt: TGCGCCAGCAGCTTGAACCTAGCGGGAGGCACAGATACGCAGTATTTT; cdr3_aa: CASSLNLAGGTDTQYF; d_call: TRBD2; clone_size: once; v_call: TRBV5-1; j_call: TRBJ2-3
cdr3_nt: TGTGCCAGCAGTTACCGTACTGAAGCTTTCTTT; cdr3_aa: CASSYRTEAFF; d_call: NA; clone_size: NA; v_call: TRBV6-5; j_call: TRBJ1-1
cdr3_nt: TGTGCCATCAGTGAGTCGACGACAGGTTCCAATGAGCAGTTCTTC; cdr3_aa: CAISESTTGSNEQFF; d_call: NA; clone_size: few; v_call: TRBV10-3; j_call: TRBJ2-1
cdr3_nt: TGTGCCAGCAGTCGAACTACAGGGAGTGAAGCTTTCTTT; cdr3_aa: CASSRTTGSEAFF; d_call: NA; clone_size: few; v_call: TRBV5-5; j_call: TRBJ1-1
cdr3_nt: TGTGCCAGCAGTTTAGGGGAGGGCTATGGCTACACCTTC; cdr3_aa: CASSLGEGYGYTF; d_call: NA; clone_size: NA; v_call: TRBV6-4; j_call: TRBJ1-2
cdr3_nt: TGTGCCAGCAGAGGAGGGCTCCTCGGCGAGCAGTACTTC; cdr3_aa: CASRGGLLGEQYF; d_call: NA; clone_size: NA; v_call: TRBV2; j_call: TRBJ2-7
cdr3_nt: TGTGCCAGCAGCCAACTAGGACAGGGCAACGGGGAGCTGTTTTTT; cdr3_aa: CASSQLGQGNGELFF; d_call: TRBD1; clone_size: NA; v_call: TRBV3-1/TRBV3-2; j_call: TRBJ2-2